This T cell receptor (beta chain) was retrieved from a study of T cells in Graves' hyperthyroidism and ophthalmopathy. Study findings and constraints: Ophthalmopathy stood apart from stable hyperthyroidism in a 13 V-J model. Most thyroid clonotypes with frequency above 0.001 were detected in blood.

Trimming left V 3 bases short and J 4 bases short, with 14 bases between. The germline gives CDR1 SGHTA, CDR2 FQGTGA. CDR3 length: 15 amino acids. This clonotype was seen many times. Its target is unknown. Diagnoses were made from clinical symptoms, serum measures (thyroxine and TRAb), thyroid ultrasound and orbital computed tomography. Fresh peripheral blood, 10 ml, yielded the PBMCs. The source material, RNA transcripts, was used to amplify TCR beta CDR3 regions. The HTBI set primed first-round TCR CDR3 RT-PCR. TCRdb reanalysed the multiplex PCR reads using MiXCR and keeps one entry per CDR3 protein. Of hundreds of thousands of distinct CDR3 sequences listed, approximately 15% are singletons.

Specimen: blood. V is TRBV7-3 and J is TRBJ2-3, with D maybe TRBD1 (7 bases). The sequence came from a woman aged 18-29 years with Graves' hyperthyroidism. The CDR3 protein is CASSFQGGGPDTQYF. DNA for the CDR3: TGTGCCAGCAGCTTTCAGGGGGGAGGCCCAGATACGCAGTATTTT.